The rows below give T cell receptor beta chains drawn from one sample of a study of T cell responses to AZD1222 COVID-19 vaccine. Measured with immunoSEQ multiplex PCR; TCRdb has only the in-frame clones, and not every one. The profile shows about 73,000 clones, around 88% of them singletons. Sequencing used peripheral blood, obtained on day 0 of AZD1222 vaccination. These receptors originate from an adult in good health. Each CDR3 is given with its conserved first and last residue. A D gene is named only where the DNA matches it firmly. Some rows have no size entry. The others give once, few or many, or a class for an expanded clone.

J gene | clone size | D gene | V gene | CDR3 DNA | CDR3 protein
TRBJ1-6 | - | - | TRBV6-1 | TGTGCCAGCAGTGACAGGGCCTCCAGTTATTCACCCCTCCACTTT | CASSDRASSYSPLHF
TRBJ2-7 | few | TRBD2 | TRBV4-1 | TGCGCCAGCAGCCAAGCCTCCGGGACTAGGTACTACGAGCAGTACTTC | CASSQASGTRYYEQYF
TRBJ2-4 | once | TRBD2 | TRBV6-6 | TGTGCCAGCACGCCGGGAGGGCTTGCCAAAAACATTCAGTACTTC | CASTPGGLAKNIQYF
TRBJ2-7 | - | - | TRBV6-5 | TGTGCCAGCAGTCCGACAGTCGCCACCTACGAGCAGTACTTC | CASSPTVATYEQYF
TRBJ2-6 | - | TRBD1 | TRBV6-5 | TGTGCCAGCAGTAAACAGGGGTCTGGGGCCAACGTCCTGACTTTC | CASSKQGSGANVLTF
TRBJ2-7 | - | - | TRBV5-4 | TGTGCCAGCAGCTTTCGAGACGAGCAGTACTTC | CASSFRDEQYF
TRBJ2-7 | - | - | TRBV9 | TGTGCCAGCAGCGTATCTAACAGGGCCGGGGAGCAGTACTTC | CASSVSNRAGEQYF
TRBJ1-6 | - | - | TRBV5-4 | TGTGCCAGCAGCTACCAGGCGGGAAATTCACCCCTCCACTTT | CASSYQAGNSPLHF
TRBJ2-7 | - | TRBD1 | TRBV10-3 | TGTGCCATCAGTGAACGGGACAGGGGTAACTACGAGCAGTACTTC | CAISERDRGNYEQYF
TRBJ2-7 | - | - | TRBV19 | TGTGCCAGTAGATCCCGGGACTCCTACGAGCAGTACTTC | CASRSRDSYEQYF
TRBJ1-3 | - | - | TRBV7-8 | TGTGCCAGCAGCCGAAAGACAGTTTTCGGAAACACCATATATTTT | CASSRKTVFGNTIYF
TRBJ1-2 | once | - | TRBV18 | TGTGCCAGCTCACCGGTTAAGGGTTTTACCTATGGCTACACCTTC | CASSPVKGFTYGYTF
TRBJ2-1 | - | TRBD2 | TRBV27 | TGTGCCAGCAGTCTAACTAGCGGGAAATACAATGAGCAGTTCTTC | CASSLTSGKYNEQFF
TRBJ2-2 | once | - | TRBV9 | TGTGCCAGCAGCGTAGGGGGGCAGTACACCGGGGAGCTGTTTTTT | CASSVGGQYTGELFF
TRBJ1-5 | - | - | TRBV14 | TGTGCCAGCAGCCCCGGGGGTGCGGCTGGTCAGCCCCAGCATTTT | CASSPGGAAGQPQHF
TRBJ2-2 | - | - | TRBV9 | TGTGCCAGCAGCCCATCTTACGGGGAGCTGTTTTTT | CASSPSYGELFF
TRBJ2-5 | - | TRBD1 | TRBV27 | TGTGCCAGCAGTGAAACAGGGGGACAAGAGACCCAGTACTTC | CASSETGGQETQYF
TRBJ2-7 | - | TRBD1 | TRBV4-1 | TGCGCCAGCAGCCAACCCAGACAGGGGCAGGACTCCTACGAGCAGTACTTC | CASSQPRQGQDSYEQYF
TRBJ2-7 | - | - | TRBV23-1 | TGCGCCAGCAGTCCGCCGGCACCGGGACAACTCTACGAGCAGTACTTC | CASSPPAPGQLYEQYF
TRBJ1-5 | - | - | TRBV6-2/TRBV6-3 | TGTGCCAGCAGTTACATGGGGAATCAGCCCCAGCATTTT | CASSYMGNQPQHF
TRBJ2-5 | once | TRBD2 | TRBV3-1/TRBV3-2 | TGTGCCAGCAGCCCGGGCCCCGCGGGAGGCAGGGAGACCCAGTACTTC | CASSPGPAGGRETQYF
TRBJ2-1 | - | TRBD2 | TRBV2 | TGTGCCACCGTGGCGGGACTAGCGGGAGGGCCCTCCTACAATGAGCAGTTCTTC | CATVAGLAGGPSYNEQFF
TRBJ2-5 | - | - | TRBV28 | TGTGCCAGCAGTTTATATCGGGAACGCGAGACCCAGTACTTC | CASSLYRERETQYF
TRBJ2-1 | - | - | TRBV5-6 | TGTGCCAGCAGCTTGGTGATGGGCAACAATGAGCAGTTCTTC | CASSLVMGNNEQFF
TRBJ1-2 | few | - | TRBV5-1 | TGCGCCAGCAGCTTGGACGGGACTAACTATGGCTACACCTTC | CASSLDGTNYGYTF
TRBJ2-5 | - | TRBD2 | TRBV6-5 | TGTGCCAGCAGTTTATCCAGCGGGGGGGGACAAGAGACCCAGTACTTC | CASSLSSGGGQETQYF
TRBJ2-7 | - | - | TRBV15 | TGTGCCACCAGCAGAGTAGGAAACGGGGAAGGCAGGGGCCACGAGCAGTACTTC | CATSRVGNGEGRGHEQYF